The source of this TCR beta chain is a study of neoadjuvant anti-PD-1 for oral cavity cancer. Indicated time point: after neoadjuvant nivolumab, at surgical resection. Clones were sequenced by immunoSEQ multiplex PCR, and TCRdb holds only the in-frame ones, with some missing. Here the sample spans about 13,000 clones, roughly 70% being singletons. The germline V gene encodes CDR1 MNHNS and CDR2 SASEGT. The CDR3 length is 15 residues. V shed 5 bases, J shed 1 base, and the junction held 5 bases outside the gene matches. This sample comprised PBMCs, obtained after nivolumab (anti-PD-1) treatment. J is TRBJ1-5 and V is TRBV6-1; 7 bases match TRBD1. This sequence was found in a person between 35 and 79 years old with oral cavity squamous cell carcinoma. This chain's CDR3 is CASSPQGGSNQPQHF. CDR3 DNA sequence: TGTGCCAGCAGTCCTCAGGGGGGGAGCAATCAGCCCCAGCATTTT.